The 21 T cell receptor beta chains below were found in one sample sequenced in a study of blood T cells in healthy people across ages. A second PCR, run for about 7 to 11 cycles, used a sample-barcoded 5' primer plus a J-beta primer mix. TCRdb reanalysed the 5' RACE reads using MiXCR and keeps one entry per CDR3 protein. The table has approximately 1.5 million distinct CDR3 sequences, about 35% seen once. Sequenced sample: blood. The receptors stem from a young woman in good health.

In regard to this clonotype: A much larger clone sits a single nucleotide away, making a read error possible. The chain couples TRBV5-1 to TRBJ2-5; 11 bases map to TRBD2. The V gene's germline CDR1 is SGHRS and CDR2 YFSETQ. After removal of 1 base from V and 5 bases from J, the junction contained 7 bases not matched to a gene. The CDR3 is 16 amino acids. DNA for the CDR3: TGCGCCAGCAGCTTGATCACTAGCGGGGGCGAGGAGACCCAGTACTTC. Translating gives CASSLITSGGEETQYF.

The sample holds a few counts of this clonotype. This rearrangement joins TRBV7-6 to TRBJ2-7; possible D gene TRBD2, 6 bases. V was shortened by 3 bases and J by 5 bases, with 17 bases between the two germline ends. The CDR3 consists of 15 residues. Germline values: CDR1 SGHVS, CDR2 FNYEAQ. CDR3 bases: TGTGCCAGCAGCTTTACACCGGGACTCTCAGACGAGCAGTACTTC. This encodes CASSFTPGLSDEQYF.

J is TRBJ1-6 and V is TRBV20-1; 7 nucleotides line up with TRBD1. CDR1 and CDR2 from the germline V gene are DFQATT and SNEGSKA (reference sequence). This CDR3 contains 15 residues. The V gene end was trimmed by 1 base and the J gene end by 8 bases; junction bases not matched to a gene: 8. The CDR3 sequence: CSARAGTVGDSPLHF. Written as DNA, the CDR3 is TGCAGTGCTAGAGCCGGGACAGTGGGGGATTCACCCCTCCACTTT.

This clonotype was counted only a few times. The CDR3 DNA reads as TGTGCCAGCAGTGACTCCCAGCCCCAGCATTTT. This gives the protein CASSDSQPQHF. The V gene is TRBV6-4, the J gene TRBJ1-5; D unresolved. CDR3 length: 11 amino acids. Trimming stripped 0 bases from V and 7 bases from J, with 1 base between. CDR1 MRHNA and CDR2 SNTAGT come from the germline V gene.

This clonotype was seen a few times. V usage is TRBV28 and J usage is TRBJ2-7; 8 nucleotides match TRBD2. The germline CDR1 and CDR2 sequences are MDHEN and SYDVKM. The CDR3 has 13 residues. The V gene end was trimmed by 6 bases and the J gene end by 10 bases; junction bases not matched to a gene: 11. CDR3 residues: CASSLPGLVTQYF. Here the CDR3 DNA reads TGTGCCAGCAGCTTGCCGGGACTAGTCACTCAGTACTTC. The full variable domain, with the rest looked up from reference TRBV28 and TRBJ2-7, is DVKVTQSSRYLVKRTGEKVFLECVQDMDHENMFWYRQDPGLGLRLIYFSYDVKMKEKGDIPEGYSVSREKKERFSLILESASTNQTSMYLCASSLPGLVTQYFGPGTRLTVT.

The chain links TRBV28 to TRBJ2-3, with D tentatively TRBD1 (6 bases). The V end lost 6 bases, the J end lost 4 bases, and 14 bases lay between the germline ends. CDR1 is MDHEN and CDR2 is SYDVKM in the germline V gene. This CDR3 is 14 amino acids long. The CDR3 sequence: CASRMDQGSDTQYF. The CDR3 nucleotides are TGTGCCAGCAGGATGGATCAGGGGTCAGATACGCAGTATTTT.

The chain joins TRBV12-3 or TRBV12-4 to TRBJ1-5; 9 nucleotides match TRBD1. Trimming took 6 bases from V and 7 from J; bases not matched to a gene: 7. There are 14 residues in the CDR3. CDR3 amino acids: CASRKGQGGQPQHF. The CDR3 nucleotides are TGTGCCAGCAGAAAGGGACAGGGTGGCCAGCCCCAGCATTTT.

The chain carries TRBV14 and TRBJ2-1; D is possibly TRBD1 (5 bases). Germline lookup yields CDR1 SGHDN and CDR2 FVKESK. The CDR3 extends over 15 amino acids. The germline V and J ends were trimmed by 3 bases and 8 bases, with 17 bases remaining between them. The CDR3 loop is CASSQRWGRVDEQFF. The CDR3 nucleotides read TGTGCCAGCAGCCAGCGTTGGGGCAGGGTGGATGAGCAGTTCTTC.

This clonotype was detected only a few times. V gene TRBV5-6 combines with J gene TRBJ2-6; D gene ambiguous. The CDR3 is 18 residues long. CDR1 is SGHDT, CDR2 YYEEEE, per germline. Trimming shortened V by 4 bases and J by 0 bases, and 17 bases separated the two germline ends. CDR3 amino acids: CASSRKASLGSGANVLTF. The CDR3 DNA is TGTGCCAGCAGCCGAAAAGCAAGCCTAGGCTCTGGGGCCAACGTCCTGACTTTC.

J is TRBJ2-2 and V is TRBV6-1, with D unclear. CDR3 size: 13 residues. Deletions cut 5 bases from V and 2 bases from J, with 6 bases between. From germline, CDR1 is MNHNS and CDR2 SASEGT. The CDR3 sequence is CASSNLNTGELFF. CDR3 coding DNA: TGTGCCAGCAGTAACCTTAACACCGGGGAGCTGTTTTTT.

In regard to this clonotype: Germline is not matched at one junction end, which may reflect a read error. The J gene is TRBJ1-2, the V gene TRBV5-4; D remains unclear. The CDR3 consists of 15 residues. The germline V gene has CDR1 SGHNT and CDR2 YYREEE (reference sequence). CDR3 loop: CAGSPAGYLNYGYTF. In nucleotides, the CDR3 is TGTGCCGGCAGCCCCGCCGGGTATCTTAACTATGGCTACACCTTC.

The rearrangement links TRBV19 to TRBJ1-2; no firm D call. The V gene lost 7 bases and the J gene lost 8 bases, with 14 bases spanning the gap. The CDR3 has 12 amino acids. CDR1 is LNHDA and CDR2 is SQIVND in the germline V gene (reference sequence). The DNA of the CDR3 is TGTGCCAGTAAAGACAACCTCCAAGGCTACACCTTC. Encoded protein: CASKDNLQGYTF. The full variable domain, completed using reference TRBV19 and TRBJ1-2, is DGGITQSPKYLFRKEGQNVTLSCEQNLNHDAMYWYRQDPGQGLRLIYYSQIVNDFQKGDIAEGYSVSREKKESFPLTVTSAQKNPTAFYLCASKDNLQGYTFGSGTRLTVV.

This CDR3 reads CSGTTALSYEQYF. The CDR3, as DNA: TGCAGTGGTACAACAGCGCTCTCCTACGAGCAGTACTTC. The rearrangement uses TRBV20-1 and TRBJ2-7; D ambiguous. CDR1 and CDR2 (germline): DFQATT, SNEGSKA (reference sequence). This CDR3 is 13 amino acids long. V dropped 7 bases and J dropped 0 bases, with 13 bases sitting between them.

Points on this clonotype: The junction differs from germline at one of its ends, possibly a read error. This chain uses TRBV7-9 with TRBJ2-2, with D perhaps TRBD1 or TRBD2 (5 bases each). The CDR3 covers 14 residues. Germline V gives CDR1 SEHNR, CDR2 FQNEAQ (reference sequence). CDR3 region: CASSTGAKTGEPFF. The CDR3 DNA is TGTGCCAGCAGCACCGGGGCAAAAACCGGGGAGCCGTTTTTT.

This clonotype occurred a few times. V usage is TRBV11-3 and J usage is TRBJ2-5, with D perhaps being TRBD1 or TRBD2 (6 bases each). Germline CDR1 SGHNT, CDR2 YENEEA. V was shortened by 3 bases and J by 5 bases, with 16 bases between the two germline ends. There are 15 residues in the CDR3. The CDR3 sequence is CASSFMGALAETQYF. The CDR3, as DNA: TGTGCCAGCAGCTTTATGGGGGCGCTAGCGGAGACCCAGTACTTC.

V is TRBV7-9 and J is TRBJ2-7, with D perhaps matching TRBD1 (6 bases). The CDR3 has 14 residues. CDR1 is SEHNR, CDR2 FQNEAQ, per germline (reference sequence). V was pared by 0 bases and J by 3 bases, with 9 bases between. The CDR3 DNA reads TGTGCCAGCAGCTTAGCGGACAGCCGCTACGAGCAGTACTTC. It yields the protein CASSLADSRYEQYF.

This clonotype was seen a few times. This may stem from a read error, because a much larger clone lies one nucleotide away. The chain is built from TRBV10-2 and TRBJ2-7; 9 nucleotides match TRBD1. V was clipped by 7 bases and J by 3 bases; unmatched bases: 1. The CDR3 has 12 residues. Germline V CDR1 and CDR2: WSHSY, SAAADI. The CDR3 region has the DNA TGCGCCAGCATGGGACAGGGCTACGAGCAGTACTTC. Its translation is CASMGQGYEQYF.

The rearrangement uses TRBV7-8 and TRBJ1-5; 9 positions match TRBD1. CDR3 length: 16 residues. Germline CDR1 is SGHVS and CDR2 is FQNEAQ. The J segment lost 0 bases and the V segment lost 2 bases, leaving 2 bases of the junction unmatched. This chain's CDR3 is CASSLRDRDSNQPQHF. DNA of the CDR3: TGTGCCAGCAGCTTAAGGGACAGGGATAGCAATCAGCCCCAGCATTTT. Based on the CDR3 plus reference TRBV7-8 and TRBJ1-5, the full variable domain is GAGVSQSPRYKVAKRGQDVALRCDPISGHVSLFWYQQALGQGPEFLTYFQNEAQLDKSGLPSDRFFAERPEGSVSTLKIQRTQQEDSAVYLCASSLRDRDSNQPQHFGDGTRLSIL.

This clonotype was seen a few times. V and J are TRBV6-5 and TRBJ1-2; D not certain. V was pared by 7 bases and J by 0 bases, with 9 bases between. The CDR3 covers 13 residues. The germline V gene encodes CDR1 MNHEY and CDR2 SVGAGI. CDR3 in DNA: TGTGCCAGCAAGGGCGGCGCTAACTATGGCTACACCTTC. Translating gives CASKGGANYGYTF.

The chain links TRBV10-3 to TRBJ1-5; no clear D. The CDR3 runs to 16 residues. V was cut by 0 bases and J by 7 bases, with 16 bases left in between. Germline CDR1 is ENHRY and CDR2 is SYGVKD. The CDR3 DNA sequence: TGTGCCATCAGTGAGTCTCACCCGAGGTCGGGACAGCCCCAGCATTTT. Translation: CAISESHPRSGQPQHF.

The chain is built from TRBV12-3 or TRBV12-4 and TRBJ2-7, with 7 bases that match TRBD2. The V segment lost 3 bases and the J segment 7 bases; nucleotides outside the gene matches: 9. This CDR3 spans 14 amino acids. Here the CDR3 reads CASSFVYRGDEQYF. CDR3 sequence (DNA): TGTGCCAGCAGTTTCGTTTATCGGGGGGATGAGCAGTACTTC.